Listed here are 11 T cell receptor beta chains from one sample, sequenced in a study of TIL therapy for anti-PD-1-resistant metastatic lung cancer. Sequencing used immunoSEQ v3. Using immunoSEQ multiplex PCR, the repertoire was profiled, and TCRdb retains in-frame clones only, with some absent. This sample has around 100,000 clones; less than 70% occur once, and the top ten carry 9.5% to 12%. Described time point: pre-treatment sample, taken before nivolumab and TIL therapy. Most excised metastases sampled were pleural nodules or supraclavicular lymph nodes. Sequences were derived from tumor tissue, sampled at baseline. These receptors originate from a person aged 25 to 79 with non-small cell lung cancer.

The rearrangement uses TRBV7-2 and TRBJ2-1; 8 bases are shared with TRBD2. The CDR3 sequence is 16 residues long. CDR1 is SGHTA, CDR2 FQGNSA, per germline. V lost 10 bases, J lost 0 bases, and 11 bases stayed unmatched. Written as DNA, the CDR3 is TGTGCCACCCGGGAGGGGGGGGTGAGCTCCTACAATGAGCAGTTCTTC. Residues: CATREGGVSSYNEQFF.

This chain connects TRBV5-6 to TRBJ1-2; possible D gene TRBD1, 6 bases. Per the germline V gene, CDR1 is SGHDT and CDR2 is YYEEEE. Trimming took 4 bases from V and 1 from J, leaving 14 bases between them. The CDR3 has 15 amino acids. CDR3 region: CASSQQGLLNYGYTF. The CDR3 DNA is TGTGCCAGCAGCCAACAGGGATTACTTAACTATGGCTACACCTTC.

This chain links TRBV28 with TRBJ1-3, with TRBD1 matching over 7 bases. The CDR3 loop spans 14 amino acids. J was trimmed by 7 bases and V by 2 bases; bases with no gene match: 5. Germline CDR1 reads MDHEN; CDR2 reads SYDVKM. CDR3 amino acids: CASSLRQGINTIYF. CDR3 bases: TGTGCCAGCAGTTTACGACAGGGTATCAACACCATATATTTT.

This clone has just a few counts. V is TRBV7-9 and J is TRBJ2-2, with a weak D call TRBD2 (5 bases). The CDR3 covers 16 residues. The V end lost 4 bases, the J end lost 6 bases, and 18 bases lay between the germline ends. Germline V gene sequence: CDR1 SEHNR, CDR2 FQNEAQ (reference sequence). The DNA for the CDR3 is TGTGCCAGCAGCTGGCCGGGTCCAAGAGGGTCCGGGGAGCTGTTTTTT. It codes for CASSWPGPRGSGELFF. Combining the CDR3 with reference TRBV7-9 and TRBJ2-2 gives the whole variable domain DTGVSQNPRHKITKRGQNVTFRCDPISEHNRLYWYRQTLGQGPEFLTYFQNEAQLEKSRLLSDRFSAERPKGSFSTLEIQRTEQGDSAMYLCASSWPGPRGSGELFFGEGSRLTVL.

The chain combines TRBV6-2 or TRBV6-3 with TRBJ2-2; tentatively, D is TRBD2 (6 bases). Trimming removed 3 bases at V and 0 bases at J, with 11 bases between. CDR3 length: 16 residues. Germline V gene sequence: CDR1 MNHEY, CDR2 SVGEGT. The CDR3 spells CASSYGRGTNTGELFF. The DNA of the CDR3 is TGTGCCAGCAGTTATGGTCGGGGGACGAACACCGGGGAGCTGTTTTTT.

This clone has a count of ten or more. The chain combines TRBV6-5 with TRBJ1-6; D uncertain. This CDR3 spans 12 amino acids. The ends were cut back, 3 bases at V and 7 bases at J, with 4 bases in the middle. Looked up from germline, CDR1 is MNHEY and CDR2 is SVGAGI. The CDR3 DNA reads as TGTGCCAGCAGTTATACCAATTCACCCCTCCACTTT. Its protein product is CASSYTNSPLHF.

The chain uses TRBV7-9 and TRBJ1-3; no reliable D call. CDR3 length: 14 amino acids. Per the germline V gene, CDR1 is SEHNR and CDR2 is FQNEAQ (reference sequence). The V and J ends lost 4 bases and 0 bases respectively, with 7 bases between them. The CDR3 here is CASSSGISGNTIYF. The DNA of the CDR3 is TGTGCCAGCAGCTCCGGGATCTCTGGAAACACCATATATTTT.

The CDR3 here is CASSPVAQPQHF. CDR3 bases: TGTGCCAGCAGCCCAGTAGCTCAGCCCCAGCATTTT. This chain joins TRBV28 and TRBJ1-5; D unclear. CDR1 is MDHEN and CDR2 is SYDVKM in the germline V gene. The germline V and J ends were trimmed by 6 bases and 6 bases, with 9 bases remaining between them. There are 12 residues in the CDR3.

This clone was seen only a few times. The CDR3 here is CASRKDSNYGYTF. The CDR3, as DNA: TGTGCCAGCAGAAAAGACAGTAACTATGGCTACACCTTC. The chain joins TRBV6-6 to TRBJ1-2; possible D gene TRBD1, 5 bases. This CDR3 has 13 amino acids. Trimming cost V 6 bases and J 1 base, with 9 bases left between them. CDR1 and CDR2 from the germline V gene are MNHNY and SVGAGI (reference sequence).

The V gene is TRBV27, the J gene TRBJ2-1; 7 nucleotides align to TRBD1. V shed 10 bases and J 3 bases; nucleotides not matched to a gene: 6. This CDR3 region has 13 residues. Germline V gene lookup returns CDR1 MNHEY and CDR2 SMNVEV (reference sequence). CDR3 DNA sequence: TGTGCCACCAATGGACAGGACTACAATGAGCAGTTCTTC. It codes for CATNGQDYNEQFF.

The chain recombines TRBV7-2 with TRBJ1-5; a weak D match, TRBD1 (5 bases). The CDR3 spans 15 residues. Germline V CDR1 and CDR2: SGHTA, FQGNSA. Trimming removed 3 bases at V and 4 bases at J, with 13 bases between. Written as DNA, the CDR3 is TGTGCCAGCAGCTTCAGCCGACAGAAAAATCAGCCCCAGCATTTT. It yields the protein CASSFSRQKNQPQHF.